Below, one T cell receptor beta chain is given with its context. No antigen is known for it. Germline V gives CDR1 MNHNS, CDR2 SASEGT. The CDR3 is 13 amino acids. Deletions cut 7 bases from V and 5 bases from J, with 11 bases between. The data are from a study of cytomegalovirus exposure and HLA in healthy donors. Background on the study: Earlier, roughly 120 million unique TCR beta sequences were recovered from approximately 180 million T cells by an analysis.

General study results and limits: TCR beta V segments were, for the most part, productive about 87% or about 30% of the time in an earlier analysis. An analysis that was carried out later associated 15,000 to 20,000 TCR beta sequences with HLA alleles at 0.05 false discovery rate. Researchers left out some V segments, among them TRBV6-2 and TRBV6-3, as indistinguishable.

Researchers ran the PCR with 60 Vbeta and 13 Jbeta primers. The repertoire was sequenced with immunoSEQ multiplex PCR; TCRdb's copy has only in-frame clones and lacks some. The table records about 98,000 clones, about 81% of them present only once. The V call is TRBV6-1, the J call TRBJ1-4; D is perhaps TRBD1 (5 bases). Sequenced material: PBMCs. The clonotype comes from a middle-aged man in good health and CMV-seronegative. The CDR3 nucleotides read TGTGCCAGCATGGAGGGGTGGAATGAAAAACTGTTTTTT. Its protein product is CASMEGWNEKLFF.